These 12 T cell receptor beta chains were sequenced from one sample in a study of T cell repertoires in cytomegalovirus infection. Each CDR3 protein is one row after TCRdb ran MiXCR on the reads. The sample holds over 150,000 distinct CDR3 sequences, around 15% seen once. Sequencing was carried out using PBMCs. All receptors derive from a human donor in good health (CMV status not recorded). Some clones in this sample may be carry-over from other donors' samples.

This clonotype was seen a few times. The chain has TRBV6-6 and TRBJ1-2; 12 bases map to TRBD1. Germline loops: CDR1 MNHNY, CDR2 SVGAGI (reference sequence). The CDR3 consists of 16 residues. J lost 5 bases, V lost 2 bases, and 6 bases had no gene match. The CDR3 DNA sequence: TGTGCCAGCAGTTACGGGGACAGGGGGCGAGGGTATGGCTACACCTTC. Its translation: CASSYGDRGRGYGYTF.

This clonotype appeared a few times. The chain has TRBV7-3 and TRBJ1-1; D gene ambiguous. CDR3 length: 13 amino acids. Trimming removed 0 bases from V and 5 bases from J, with 7 bases in between. CDR1 is SGHTA, CDR2 FQGTGA, per germline. The CDR3 region has the DNA TGTGCCAGCAGCTTAACGATAAGGACTGAAGCTTTCTTT. The encoded protein is CASSLTIRTEAFF.

In regard to this clonotype: Possible read error: a much larger clone is one base away. This rearrangement joins TRBV7-9 to TRBJ2-1; no firm D call. The CDR3 has 13 residues. CDR1 and CDR2 (germline): SEHNR, FQNEAQ (reference sequence). CDR3 in DNA: TGTGACATCTTCGGAAGAGGCATGGATGAGCAGTTCTTC. This translates into CDIFGRGMDEQFF.

This clonotype was counted many times. This chain uses TRBV27 with TRBJ1-4, with a weak D call TRBD1 (6 bases). This CDR3 comprises 14 residues. V lost 8 bases and J lost 5, with 15 bases in between. Germline V gene lookup returns CDR1 MNHEY and CDR2 SMNVEV (reference sequence). CDR3 loop: CASSIGGPNEKLFF. In DNA form, the CDR3 reads TGTGCCAGCTCAATTGGGGGCCCAAATGAAAAACTGTTTTTT.

This chain's CDR3 is CASSFLWSSGNTIYF. The CDR3 DNA follows: TGTGCCAGCAGTTTCCTATGGAGCTCTGGAAACACCATATATTTT. V gene TRBV28 combines with J gene TRBJ1-3; D is ambiguous. Trimming stripped 3 bases from V and 0 bases from J, with 9 bases between. This CDR3 has 15 residues. Looked up from germline, CDR1 is MDHEN and CDR2 is SYDVKM.

V is TRBV2 and J is TRBJ1-5; D unresolved. The germline gives CDR1 SNHLY, CDR2 FYNNEI. CDR3 length: 15 residues. V lost 5 bases and J 0 bases, leaving 11 bases between the germline ends. In DNA, the CDR3 is TGTGCCAGCAGTCTAGGAGGTTATAGCAATCAGCCCCAGCATTTT. It specifies CASSLGGYSNQPQHF.

The chain is built from TRBV5-4 and TRBJ2-1; either TRBD1 or TRBD2 may supply D (5 bases each). The CDR3 is 14 amino acids. Germline V lookup: CDR1 SGHNT, CDR2 YYREEE (reference sequence). V lost 1 base to trimming and J lost 7 bases, with 12 bases between them. CDR3 loop: CASSLRPEGNEQFF. In DNA, the CDR3 is TGTGCCAGCAGCTTGAGGCCAGAGGGGAATGAGCAGTTCTTC.

This clonotype was recorded a few times. This chain connects TRBV7-9 to TRBJ1-1, with 8 bases fitting TRBD1. Looked up from germline, CDR1 is SEHNR and CDR2 is FQNEAQ (reference sequence). V gave up 8 bases and J gave up 1 base; unmatched junction bases: 3. This CDR3 has 13 residues. The CDR3 DNA reads as TGTGCCAGCGACGACAGGGGGAACACTGAAGCTTTCTTT. Translated, it gives CASDDRGNTEAFF.

This clonotype showed up many times. The rearrangement joins TRBV7-2 to TRBJ2-3; no clear D. The V end lost 3 bases, the J end lost 0 bases, and 7 bases lay between the germline ends. The germline V gene encodes CDR1 SGHTA and CDR2 FQGNSA. The CDR3 spans 14 residues. The CDR3 DNA is TGTGCCAGCAGCTTCCACCCTAGCACAGATACGCAGTATTTT. It encodes CASSFHPSTDTQYF. The full variable domain, its missing parts supplied by reference TRBV7-2 and TRBJ2-3, is GAGVSQSPSNKVTEKGKDVELRCDPISGHTALYWYRQSLGQGLEFLIYFQGNSAPDKSGLPSDRFSAERTGGSVSTLTIQRTQQEDSAVYLCASSFHPSTDTQYFGPGTRLTVL.

This clonotype was recorded many times. V is TRBV10-3 and J is TRBJ2-5; no reliable D call. The germline gives CDR1 ENHRY, CDR2 SYGVKD. V lost 8 bases to trimming and J lost 5 bases, with 15 bases between them. CDR3 size: 13 residues. The CDR3 loop is CAIRNITRETQYF. CDR3 bases: TGTGCCATCCGCAATATCACCCGGGAGACCCAGTACTTC.

This clonotype has ten or more counts. The J gene is TRBJ1-2, the V gene TRBV7-8; 7 bases fit TRBD1. V shed 4 bases, J shed 2 bases, and the junction held 10 bases outside the gene matches. The CDR3 contains 16 residues. Germline CDR1 SGHVS, CDR2 FQNEAQ. CDR3 bases: TGTGCCAGCAGCTCGCTAGACAGGGCCACAAACTATGGCTACACCTTC. The encoded protein is CASSSLDRATNYGYTF.

This clonotype was detected a few times. This chain joins TRBV14 and TRBJ2-7; 9 bases are shared with TRBD1. The CDR3 is 16 amino acids. The trim removed 1 base at V and 5 bases at J, leaving 9 bases unmatched. Germline loops: CDR1 SGHDN, CDR2 FVKESK. CDR3 DNA: TGTGCCAGCAGCCAAGTTATAGGGACAGGGAGCGACGAGCAGTACTTC. The encoded protein is CASSQVIGTGSDEQYF.